A selection of T cell receptor beta chains follows, all from one sample in a study of blood T cell repertoires in COVID-19. Measured with immunoSEQ multiplex PCR; TCRdb has only the in-frame clones, and not every one. The data contain approximately 380,000 clones, roughly 91% of them singletons. The specimen was PBMCs or T cells enriched from blood (not recorded which). The receptor source for this set is a young woman who had recovered from COVID-19. Each CDR3 is given with its conserved first and last residue. A D gene is named only where the DNA matches it firmly. Rows give clone size only sometimes, using once, few, many, or a class for an expanded clone.

cdr3_nt: TGTGCCAGTAGTATACTCCCGGGACAGGGGGCTTCTACATTACCCTATGGCTACACCTTC
cdr3_aa: CASSILPGQGASTLPYGYTF
cdr3_length: 20
v_call: TRBV19
d_call: TRBD1
j_call: TRBJ1-2
clone_size: NA

cdr3_nt: TGCGCCAGCAGCTTGTCACAGGGCGTCCGGGAGCTGTTTTTT
cdr3_aa: CASSLSQGVRELFF
cdr3_length: 14
v_call: TRBV5-1
d_call: NA
j_call: TRBJ2-2
clone_size: NA

cdr3_nt: TGTGCCAGCTCACTCCAGGGGGCTAGCAATCAGCCCCAGCATTTT
cdr3_aa: CASSLQGASNQPQHF
cdr3_length: 15
v_call: TRBV18
d_call: TRBD1
j_call: TRBJ1-5
clone_size: NA

cdr3_nt: TGTGCCAGCTCCGGAGGAAGCTATGAAAAACTGTTTTTT
cdr3_aa: CASSGGSYEKLFF
cdr3_length: 13
v_call: TRBV2
d_call: NA
j_call: TRBJ1-4
clone_size: NA

cdr3_nt: TGTGCCAGCAGTTACTCTAACAGGGACTATGGCTACACCTTC
cdr3_aa: CASSYSNRDYGYTF
cdr3_length: 14
v_call: TRBV6-6
d_call: NA
j_call: TRBJ1-2
clone_size: NA

cdr3_nt: TGTGCCAGCAGTTATGGTGGCTCCGGGGGTGGCAATCAGCCCCAGCATTTT
cdr3_aa: CASSYGGSGGGNQPQHF
cdr3_length: 17
v_call: TRBV2
d_call: NA
j_call: TRBJ1-5
clone_size: NA

cdr3_nt: TGTGCCAGCAGCGCCCGGGACAGGGGCTACGAGCAGTACTTC
cdr3_aa: CASSARDRGYEQYF
cdr3_length: 14
v_call: TRBV9
d_call: TRBD1
j_call: TRBJ2-7
clone_size: NA

cdr3_nt: TGTGCCAGCAGCTCAGGTGTCCCCCCTATGAGGAACACTGAAGCTTTCTTT
cdr3_aa: CASSSGVPPMRNTEAFF
cdr3_length: 17
v_call: TRBV11-2
d_call: NA
j_call: TRBJ1-1
clone_size: NA

cdr3_nt: TGTGCCAGCAGCTTCTTGCGAACAAGACCGGGACAGGGGGCCAATTCACCCCTCCACTTT
cdr3_aa: CASSFLRTRPGQGANSPLHF
cdr3_length: 20
v_call: TRBV12-1
d_call: NA
j_call: TRBJ1-6
clone_size: NA

cdr3_nt: TGCGCCAGCAGCCGGTCTCCCGGGACAGACTATGGCTACACCTTC
cdr3_aa: CASSRSPGTDYGYTF
cdr3_length: 15
v_call: TRBV4-3
d_call: TRBD1
j_call: TRBJ1-2
clone_size: NA

cdr3_nt: TGTGCTAGTGGTCAAGGACTAGCGGGGAACACCGGGGAGCTGTTTTTT
cdr3_aa: CASGQGLAGNTGELFF
cdr3_length: 16
v_call: TRBV12-5
d_call: TRBD2
j_call: TRBJ2-2
clone_size: NA

cdr3_nt: TGTCCCCAGCTACGACACTCGAACACTGAAGCTTTCTTT
cdr3_aa: CPQLRHSNTEAFF
cdr3_length: 13
v_call: TRBV2
d_call: NA
j_call: TRBJ1-1
clone_size: NA

cdr3_nt: TGTGCCAGCAGCCCTGGGACAGGGAATTCCTACGAGCAGTACTTC
cdr3_aa: CASSPGTGNSYEQYF
cdr3_length: 15
v_call: TRBV5-6
d_call: TRBD1
j_call: TRBJ2-7
clone_size: NA

cdr3_nt: TGTGCCAGCAGTTACAGGCAGGCGAACACTGAAGCTTTCTTT
cdr3_aa: CASSYRQANTEAFF
cdr3_length: 14
v_call: TRBV6-5
d_call: NA
j_call: TRBJ1-1
clone_size: NA

cdr3_nt: TGTGCCAGCAGCCCCCTCGGGTTTGGCTACACCTTC
cdr3_aa: CASSPLGFGYTF
cdr3_length: 12
v_call: TRBV14
d_call: NA
j_call: TRBJ1-2
clone_size: NA

cdr3_nt: TGTGCCAGCTCACCGGCCCCAGGAGAAAAACTGTTTTTT
cdr3_aa: CASSPAPGEKLFF
cdr3_length: 13
v_call: TRBV18
d_call: NA
j_call: TRBJ1-4
clone_size: few

cdr3_nt: TGTGCCAGGTTTACAGATGGCAAAAACATTCAGTACTTC
cdr3_aa: CARFTDGKNIQYF
cdr3_length: 13
v_call: TRBV27
d_call: NA
j_call: TRBJ2-4
clone_size: NA

cdr3_nt: TGTGCCACCAGCAGGGAATTACAGGTGAGCTCCTACAATGAGCAGTTCTTC
cdr3_aa: CATSRELQVSSYNEQFF
cdr3_length: 17
v_call: TRBV15
d_call: NA
j_call: TRBJ2-1
clone_size: NA

cdr3_nt: TGCGCCAGCCGGGGACAGGGGAAAGAGACCCAGTACTTC
cdr3_aa: CASRGQGKETQYF
cdr3_length: 13
v_call: TRBV5-1
d_call: TRBD1
j_call: TRBJ2-5
clone_size: NA

cdr3_nt: TGTGCCAGCAGTCCGACCGGACAGGGTCCGTATCAGCCCCAGCATTTT
cdr3_aa: CASSPTGQGPYQPQHF
cdr3_length: 16
v_call: TRBV6-6
d_call: TRBD1
j_call: TRBJ1-5
clone_size: once

cdr3_nt: TGCGCCAGCAGCTTACGGGGGGGCCTCACAGATACGCAGTATTTT
cdr3_aa: CASSLRGGLTDTQYF
cdr3_length: 15
v_call: TRBV5-1
d_call: TRBD2
j_call: TRBJ2-3
clone_size: NA

cdr3_nt: TGTGCCACCAGTGATTCGGGACAGGGAGCCGGGGAGCTGTTTTTT
cdr3_aa: CATSDSGQGAGELFF
cdr3_length: 15
v_call: TRBV24-1
d_call: TRBD1
j_call: TRBJ2-2
clone_size: once

cdr3_nt: TGCGCCAGCAGCCCTACAGGGGGCGAAGACTATGGCTACACCTTC
cdr3_aa: CASSPTGGEDYGYTF
cdr3_length: 15
v_call: TRBV4-1
d_call: TRBD1
j_call: TRBJ1-2
clone_size: NA

cdr3_nt: TGTGCCACCAGCAGAGGGTCGGTTCAGCCCCAGCATTTT
cdr3_aa: CATSRGSVQPQHF
cdr3_length: 13
v_call: TRBV15
d_call: NA
j_call: TRBJ1-5
clone_size: NA

cdr3_nt: TGTGCCAGCAGACGAGGGGAGTGGCGGGGGGGCTTAACAGATACGCAGTATTTT
cdr3_aa: CASRRGEWRGGLTDTQYF
cdr3_length: 18
v_call: TRBV7-2
d_call: TRBD2
j_call: TRBJ2-3
clone_size: NA

cdr3_nt: TGTGCCAGCAGCCCACGGACAGTACGGAATTCACCCCTCCACTTT
cdr3_aa: CASSPRTVRNSPLHF
cdr3_length: 15
v_call: TRBV7-2
d_call: NA
j_call: TRBJ1-6
clone_size: NA

cdr3_nt: TGTGCCAGCAGCTTGGAGCAGGGAAACCGAGAGCAGTACTTC
cdr3_aa: CASSLEQGNREQYF
cdr3_length: 14
v_call: TRBV5-4
d_call: NA
j_call: TRBJ2-7
clone_size: many

cdr3_nt: TGTGCCAGCGCCCGCCCAAGCGATGGCTACACCTTC
cdr3_aa: CASARPSDGYTF
cdr3_length: 12
v_call: TRBV9
d_call: NA
j_call: TRBJ1-2
clone_size: NA

cdr3_nt: TGTGCCAGCAGTTTCGGCAGGGACATCACTGAAGCTTTCTTT
cdr3_aa: CASSFGRDITEAFF
cdr3_length: 14
v_call: TRBV28
d_call: NA
j_call: TRBJ1-1
clone_size: NA

cdr3_nt: TGTGCCTGGAGGTGGGGCCGCGATGAGCAGTTCTTC
cdr3_aa: CAWRWGRDEQFF
cdr3_length: 12
v_call: TRBV30
d_call: NA
j_call: TRBJ2-1
clone_size: once

cdr3_nt: TGTGCCAGCAGTTTAGTCGGCGGGGAGCTGTTTTTT
cdr3_aa: CASSLVGGELFF
cdr3_length: 12
v_call: TRBV12-3/TRBV12-4
d_call: NA
j_call: TRBJ2-2
clone_size: NA

cdr3_nt: TGCGCCAGCAGCCAAGAAGGTGTGGGACAGGGGGCCTATGAGCAGTTCTTC
cdr3_aa: CASSQEGVGQGAYEQFF
cdr3_length: 17
v_call: TRBV4-1
d_call: TRBD1
j_call: TRBJ2-1
clone_size: NA

cdr3_nt: TGTGCCAGCAGCTTTGGGACAGGGGGAACCAAAAACATTCAGTACTTC
cdr3_aa: CASSFGTGGTKNIQYF
cdr3_length: 16
v_call: TRBV5-5
d_call: TRBD1
j_call: TRBJ2-4
clone_size: NA

cdr3_nt: TGTGCCAGCAGTGTGAGATTTACTAGCGGGGCCAATGAGCAGTTCTTC
cdr3_aa: CASSVRFTSGANEQFF
cdr3_length: 16
v_call: TRBV2
d_call: TRBD2
j_call: TRBJ2-1
clone_size: NA

cdr3_nt: TGTGCCATCACCCCGACAGGGGGTAACTATGGCTACACCTTC
cdr3_aa: CAITPTGGNYGYTF
cdr3_length: 14
v_call: TRBV10-3
d_call: TRBD1
j_call: TRBJ1-2
clone_size: NA

cdr3_nt: TGTGCCAGCAGTGACAGGGGGCACGATGGCTACACCTTC
cdr3_aa: CASSDRGHDGYTF
cdr3_length: 13
v_call: TRBV12-3/TRBV12-4
d_call: TRBD1
j_call: TRBJ1-2
clone_size: NA

cdr3_nt: TGTGCCAGCAGCCCCGTTCGGTTAAACACCATATATTTT
cdr3_aa: CASSPVRLNTIYF
cdr3_length: 13
v_call: TRBV7-9
d_call: NA
j_call: TRBJ1-3
clone_size: NA

cdr3_nt: TGTGCCAGCAGCTTGGTGGGGCTGCGTGACACCGGGGAGCTGTTTTTT
cdr3_aa: CASSLVGLRDTGELFF
cdr3_length: 16
v_call: TRBV5-4
d_call: NA
j_call: TRBJ2-2
clone_size: few

cdr3_nt: TGCGCCAGCAGCTTCGAACCGGGACAGGGGATAGAAAAACTGTTTTTT
cdr3_aa: CASSFEPGQGIEKLFF
cdr3_length: 16
v_call: TRBV5-1
d_call: TRBD1
j_call: TRBJ1-4
clone_size: once

cdr3_nt: TGTGCCAGCAGCTATTCGACAGGGAGCTATGGCTACACCTTC
cdr3_aa: CASSYSTGSYGYTF
cdr3_length: 14
v_call: TRBV2
d_call: TRBD1
j_call: TRBJ1-2
clone_size: NA

cdr3_nt: TGTGCCAGCAGCACAGGGGCTAGCACAGATACGCAGTATTTT
cdr3_aa: CASSTGASTDTQYF
cdr3_length: 14
v_call: TRBV2
d_call: TRBD1
j_call: TRBJ2-3
clone_size: once

cdr3_nt: TGCGCCAGCAGCCAGGAACAGGGGACCCACTATGGCTACACCTTC
cdr3_aa: CASSQEQGTHYGYTF
cdr3_length: 15
v_call: TRBV4-1
d_call: TRBD1
j_call: TRBJ1-2
clone_size: few

cdr3_nt: TGTGCCAGCAGTTACTTTAGCGATCAGCCCCAGCATTTT
cdr3_aa: CASSYFSDQPQHF
cdr3_length: 13
v_call: TRBV6-5
d_call: NA
j_call: TRBJ1-5
clone_size: NA

cdr3_nt: TGTGCCAGCTCACTGCGAGACAGGGGTAATGAAAAACTGTTTTTT
cdr3_aa: CASSLRDRGNEKLFF
cdr3_length: 15
v_call: TRBV18
d_call: TRBD1
j_call: TRBJ1-4
clone_size: NA

cdr3_nt: TGTGCCAGCTCGACACAGGGAGTTCGCACTGAAGCTTTCTTT
cdr3_aa: CASSTQGVRTEAFF
cdr3_length: 14
v_call: TRBV18
d_call: NA
j_call: TRBJ1-1
clone_size: few